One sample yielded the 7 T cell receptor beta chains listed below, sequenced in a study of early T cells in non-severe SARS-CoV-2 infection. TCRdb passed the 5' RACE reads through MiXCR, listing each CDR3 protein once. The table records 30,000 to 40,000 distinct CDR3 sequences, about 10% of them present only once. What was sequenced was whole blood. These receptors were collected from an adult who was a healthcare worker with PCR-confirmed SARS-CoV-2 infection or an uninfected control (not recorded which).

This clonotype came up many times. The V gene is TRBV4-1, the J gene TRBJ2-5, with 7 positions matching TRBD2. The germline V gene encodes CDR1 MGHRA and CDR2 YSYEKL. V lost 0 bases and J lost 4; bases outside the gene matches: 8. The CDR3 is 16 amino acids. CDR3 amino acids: CASSQENRGVAETQYF. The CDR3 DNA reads TGCGCCAGCAGCCAAGAAAATCGGGGGGTAGCAGAGACCCAGTACTTC.

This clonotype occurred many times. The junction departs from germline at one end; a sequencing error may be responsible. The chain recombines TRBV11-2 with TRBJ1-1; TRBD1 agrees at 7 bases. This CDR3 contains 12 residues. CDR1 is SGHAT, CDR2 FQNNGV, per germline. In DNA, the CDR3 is TGTGCCAGCAGCTTACTCGACAGGGAAGTTTTCTTT. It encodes CASSLLDREVFF. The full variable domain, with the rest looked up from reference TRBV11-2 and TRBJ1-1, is EAGVAQSPRYKIIEKRQSVAFWCNPISGHATLYWYQQILGQGPKLLIQFQNNGVVDDSQLPKDRFSAERLKGVDSTLKIQPAKLEDSAVYLCASSLLDREVFFGQGTRLTVV.

CDR3 nucleotides: TGTGCCAGCAGCCAGGCCCCGGGGGCCCCCGGGGAGCTGTTTTTT. Translated: CASSQAPGAPGELFF. The chain has TRBV3-1 and TRBJ2-2; tentatively, D is TRBD1 or TRBD2 (6 bases each). V shed 3 bases and J shed 6 bases, with 14 bases lying between them. The CDR3 loop spans 15 amino acids. The V gene's germline CDR1 is LGHDT and CDR2 YNNKEL (reference sequence).

CDR3 sequence reads: CASSVTYRGYTF. The DNA for the CDR3 is TGTGCCAGCAGCGTAACCTACCGCGGCTACACCTTC. V is TRBV9 and J is TRBJ1-2; D ambiguous. CDR1 is SGDLS and CDR2 is YYNGEE in the germline V gene. V was clipped by 1 base and J by 8 bases, with 9 bases between them. The CDR3 sequence is 12 residues long.

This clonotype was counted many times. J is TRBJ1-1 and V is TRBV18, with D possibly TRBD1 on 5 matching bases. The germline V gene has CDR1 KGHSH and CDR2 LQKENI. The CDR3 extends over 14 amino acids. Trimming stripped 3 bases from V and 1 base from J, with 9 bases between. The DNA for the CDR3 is TGTGCCAGCTCACCCGACGGACAGAACACTGAAGCTTTCTTT. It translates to CASSPDGQNTEAFF.

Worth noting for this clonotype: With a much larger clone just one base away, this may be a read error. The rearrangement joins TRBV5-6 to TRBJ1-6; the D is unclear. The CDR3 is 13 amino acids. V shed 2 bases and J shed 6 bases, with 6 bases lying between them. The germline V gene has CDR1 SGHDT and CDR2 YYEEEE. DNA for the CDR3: TGTGCCAGCAGCTTTAACCTTAATTCACCCCTCCACTTT. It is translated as CASSFNLNSPLHF.

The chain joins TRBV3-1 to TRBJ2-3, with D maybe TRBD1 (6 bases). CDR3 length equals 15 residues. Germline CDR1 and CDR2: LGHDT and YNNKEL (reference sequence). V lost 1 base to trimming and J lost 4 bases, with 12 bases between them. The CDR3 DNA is TGTGCCAGCAGCCAAGGTGGGGGCGGGCCAGATACGCAGTATTTT. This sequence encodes CASSQGGGGPDTQYF.